This T cell receptor beta chain comes out of a study of blood T cells in healthy people across ages. Each sample used at least 6 million PBMCs. For the second PCR, which ran for about 6 to 11 cycles, a sample-barcoded 5' primer and a J-beta primer mix were used. Each sample yielded at least 2.5 million CDR3-containing paired-end reads. TCRdb ran MiXCR on the 5' RACE reads and lists one entry per CDR3 protein. The sample contains roughly 680,000 distinct CDR3 sequences, around 21% of which appear only once. The CDR3 has 13 amino acids. Sequencing was done on a sample of blood. V gene TRBV21-1 combines with J gene TRBJ2-1; the table's D call, TRBD2, was not checked against the DNA. The J call may be mistaken, given a closer DNA end match to TRBJ2-7. TRBV21-1 is listed as a pseudogene. This clonotype was obtained from a man aged 70-80 years in good health. The CDR3 region is CASKSTSGSEQYF. In nucleotides, the CDR3 is TGTGCCAGCAAGTCTACTAGCGGGAGCGAGCAGTACTTC.